This T cell receptor beta chain was retrieved from a study of PD-L1 blockade in urothelial cancer. Study information: Patients with male sex and bladder-origin urothelial cancer accounted for about 85% of the roughly 29 enrolled.

Generated by immunoSEQ multiplex PCR, the TCRdb table keeps only in-frame clones and is missing some. The profile covers tens of thousands of clones, with 80% to 85% appearing a single time and roughly 1.9% taken by the ten largest. The germline gives CDR1 MNHNS, CDR2 SASEGT. Trimming removed 6 bases from V and 3 bases from J, with 15 bases in between. CDR3 length: 15 amino acids. The source material was PBMCs, sampled around atezolizumab (anti-PD-L1) treatment. This rearrangement joins TRBV6-1 to TRBJ1-5, with D tentatively TRBD1 (6 bases). The source is a man aged 45 to 65 with urothelial cancer. The CDR3 DNA sequence: TGTGCCAGCAGAGGAACAGGGACTATCAATCAGCCCCAGCATTTT. This gives the protein CASRGTGTINQPQHF.